This is a list of T cell receptor beta chains from one sample in a study of T-cell reconstitution after alpha-beta-depleted transplantation in children. MiXCR, run by TCRdb on the PCR reads, gives a single entry per CDR3 protein. The sample has some 450,000 distinct CDR3 sequences; 43% are singletons. The source was PBMCs, collected before TCRalphabeta/CD19-depleted stem cell transplant. Source of these receptors: a girl aged 2-15 years with aplastic anemia, due to receive a stem cell transplant. The CDR3 runs from the conserved cysteine through the conserved F or W. The D gene is left open where the match is weak. For some rows the clone size is stated as once, few or many, or as a class when expanded; others skip it.

J: TRBJ1-2; size: NA; D: NA; length: 11; V: TRBV29-1; DNA: TGCAGCGTTATGGGGGACTTTGGCTACACCTTC; CDR3: CSVMGDFGYTF
J: TRBJ2-5; size: few; D: TRBD2; length: 15; V: TRBV6-1; DNA: TGTGCCACCTTATTCAGCGGGAGCCCCGGGGAGACCCAGTACTTC; CDR3: CATLFSGSPGETQYF
J: TRBJ2-1; size: NA; D: TRBD2; length: 15; V: TRBV10-2; DNA: TGCGCCAGCGGGGGACTAGCGGAGGGGTGGGATGAGCAGTTCTTC; CDR3: CASGGLAEGWDEQFF
J: TRBJ1-1; size: NA; D: TRBD1; length: 14; V: TRBV4-1; DNA: TGCGCAGCGGGGACAGGGGTCAAGAACACTGAAGCTTTCTTT; CDR3: CAAGTGVKNTEAFF
J: TRBJ2-2; size: few; D: TRBD1; length: 15; V: TRBV12-3/TRBV12-4; DNA: TGTGCCAGCAGGACGACAGGGGATAATGTCGGGGAGCTGTTTTTT; CDR3: CASRTTGDNVGELFF
J: TRBJ2-7; size: once; D: NA; length: 15; V: TRBV7-3; DNA: TGTGCCAGCCAGGTACATCCCGGACTTATATACGAGCAGTACTTC; CDR3: CASQVHPGLIYEQYF
J: TRBJ1-1; size: NA; D: NA; length: 13; V: TRBV6-1; DNA: TGTGCCAGCAGTGAACGAATTGACGCGGACACTTTCTTT; CDR3: CASSERIDADTFF
J: TRBJ2-7; size: few; D: TRBD1; length: 15; V: TRBV15; DNA: TGTGCCACCAGCGTAAACAGGGGGCGCGGGTACGAGCAGTACTTC; CDR3: CATSVNRGRGYEQYF
J: TRBJ2-5; size: NA; D: TRBD2; length: 16; V: TRBV5-1; DNA: TGCGCCAGCAGAGGCGGACTAGCGGGACTCCAAGAGACCCAGTACTTC; CDR3: CASRGGLAGLQETQYF
J: TRBJ2-7; size: NA; D: NA; length: 13; V: TRBV20-1; DNA: TGCAGTGCTAGTGGGCTTACTAACTACGAGCAGTACTTC; CDR3: CSASGLTNYEQYF
J: TRBJ2-4; size: many; D: TRBD2; length: 17; V: TRBV11-2; DNA: TGTGCCAGCAGCTTAGATACTAGCGGGGGGTTGAGGAACATTCAGTACTTC; CDR3: CASSLDTSGGLRNIQYF
J: TRBJ1-5; size: NA; D: NA; length: 15; V: TRBV6-5; DNA: TGTGCCAGCAGTTACTCGACAGGTTTCAATCAGCCCCAGCATTTT; CDR3: CASSYSTGFNQPQHF
J: TRBJ1-5; size: many; D: TRBD1; length: 16; V: TRBV5-1; DNA: TGCGCCAGCAGCTTGGGGGGGACAGGGAGCAATCAGCCCCAGCATTTT; CDR3: CASSLGGTGSNQPQHF
J: TRBJ1-6; size: NA; D: NA; length: 13; V: TRBV12-3/TRBV12-4; DNA: TGTGCCAGCAGTTTAAAGCGCTTTTCACCCCTCCACTTT; CDR3: CASSLKRFSPLHF
J: TRBJ2-6; size: once; D: TRBD2; length: 16; V: TRBV5-1; DNA: TGCGCCAGCAGCTTGGAGCGGGGCTATGGGGCCAACGTCCTGACTTTC; CDR3: CASSLERGYGANVLTF
J: TRBJ2-5; size: NA; D: NA; length: 15; V: TRBV4-1; DNA: TGCGCCAGCAGCTACCCTGGGACGGATAAAGAGACCCAGTACTTC; CDR3: CASSYPGTDKETQYF
J: TRBJ1-1; size: NA; D: NA; length: 14; V: TRBV6-1; DNA: TGTGCCAGCACCACAGGGCCCATGAACACTGAAGCTTTCTTT; CDR3: CASTTGPMNTEAFF
J: TRBJ1-5; size: few; D: TRBD1; length: 15; V: TRBV10-3; DNA: TGTGCCATCAGTGAGATGGGACAGAGCAATCAGCCCCAGCATTTT; CDR3: CAISEMGQSNQPQHF
J: TRBJ2-7; size: many; D: TRBD2; length: 15; V: TRBV28; DNA: TGTGCCAGCAGTTCCGGCGGGACTACATGGTACGAGCAGTACTTC; CDR3: CASSSGGTTWYEQYF
J: TRBJ2-1; size: NA; D: NA; length: 16; V: TRBV5-1; DNA: TGCGCCAGCAACTCAATAGCGATCAGCTCCTACAATGAGCAGTTCTTC; CDR3: CASNSIAISSYNEQFF
J: TRBJ2-1; size: NA; D: TRBD2; length: 18; V: TRBV11-1; DNA: TGTGCCAGCAGCTTAGGCGGGACCGGGGGGAGCTCCTACAATGAGCAGTTCTTC; CDR3: CASSLGGTGGSSYNEQFF
J: TRBJ2-7; size: many; D: NA; length: 13; V: TRBV20-1; DNA: TGCAGTGCTAGAACCTACTACTCCTACGAGCAGTACTTC; CDR3: CSARTYYSYEQYF
J: TRBJ2-4; size: NA; D: NA; length: 14; V: TRBV20-1; DNA: TGCAGTGCTAGGGCCCCCCCAGGGGAGGTAATTCAGTACTTC; CDR3: CSARAPPGEVIQYF
J: TRBJ2-1; size: NA; D: NA; length: 12; V: TRBV6-6; DNA: TGTGCCAGCCGCAACCTGGGAGATCCACCGTTCTTC; CDR3: CASRNLGDPPFF
J: TRBJ2-5; size: many; D: NA; length: 16; V: TRBV5-1; DNA: TGCGCCAGCAGCTTGGCGGTCGGACCAAGGGGGGAGACCCAGTACTTC; CDR3: CASSLAVGPRGETQYF
J: TRBJ2-7; size: many; D: TRBD2; length: 18; V: TRBV4-1; DNA: TGCGCCAGCAGCCAAGATGACGGGACTAGCGCTTACGCCGACGAGCAGTACTTC; CDR3: CASSQDDGTSAYADEQYF
J: TRBJ1-1; size: few; D: NA; length: 18; V: TRBV4-1; DNA: TGCGCCAGCAGCCAAGACAGTCAGAGGGCTGGTTTGAACACTGAAGCTTTCTTT; CDR3: CASSQDSQRAGLNTEAFF